Listed below are T cell receptor beta chains from one sample, sequenced in a study of patients and donors after allogeneic stem cell transplantation. One entry per CDR3 protein, called by TCRdb with MiXCR from the RT-PCR reads. The sample has 110,000 or so distinct CDR3 sequences, 35% to 45% seen once. Sequenced sample: blood, either unsorted or a sorted T cell fraction (not recorded which). Receptors originate from a human donor who was either an allogeneic HSCT recipient or a stem cell or donor lymphocyte infusion donor (not recorded which). It is not recorded whose cells these are; they may come from a transplant donor. Each CDR3 is given with its conserved first and last residue. D genes are given only for firm matches. Clone size is shown for a subset of rows, as once, few, many or a class of expanded clone.

j_call d_call v_call clone_size cdr3_aa cdr3_nt
TRBJ1-6 . TRBV5-5 few CASSSYRVPNSPLHF TGTGCCAGCAGCTCATACAGGGTCCCGAATTCACCCCTCCACTTT
TRBJ2-2 . TRBV25-1 . CASSPSAKTGELFF TGTGCCAGCAGCCCTAGCGCCAAGACCGGGGAGCTGTTTTTT
TRBJ1-5 . TRBV6-2/TRBV6-3 . CASKPSRTEGNQPQHF TGTGCCAGCAAACCCAGCAGGACCGAAGGTAATCAGCCCCAGCATTTT
TRBJ1-5 TRBD1 TRBV24-1 few CATSDSRGQGAYSNQPQHF TGTGCCACCAGTGATTCCCGAGGACAGGGGGCCTATAGCAATCAGCCCCAGCATTTT
TRBJ1-2 . TRBV29-1 few CSVGNGVGYTF TGCAGCGTTGGTAATGGAGTTGGCTACACCTTC
TRBJ1-5 TRBD1 TRBV20-1 few CSAATGAPNQPQHF TGCAGTGCTGCAACAGGGGCCCCCAATCAGCCCCAGCATTTT
TRBJ2-5 . TRBV12-3/TRBV12-4 few CASSVPGNQETQYF TGTGCCAGCAGTGTACCGGGGAACCAAGAGACCCAGTACTTC
TRBJ2-3 TRBD2 TRBV24-1 . CATSDHPLGGRTLGDTQYF TGTGCCACCAGTGACCACCCTCTAGGCGGGAGGACCCTCGGGGATACGCAGTATTTT
TRBJ2-1 TRBD2 TRBV12-3/TRBV12-4 . CASSIRTSGNNEQFF TGTGCCAGCAGCATTCGGACTAGCGGAAACAATGAGCAGTTCTTC
TRBJ2-1 . TRBV24-1 few CATSDPKLPYNEQFF TGTGCCACCAGTGACCCCAAACTCCCTTACAATGAGCAGTTCTTC
TRBJ2-5 . TRBV6-5 . CASSYTSGRLGLQTQYF TGTGCCAGCAGTTACACCTCCGGTAGACTAGGTCTTCAGACCCAGTACTTC
TRBJ1-3 . TRBV12-3/TRBV12-4 many CASSFSWLHSGNTIYF TGTGCCAGCAGTTTTAGTTGGTTACACTCTGGAAACACCATATATTTT
TRBJ2-3 TRBD1 TRBV29-1 . CSVAGTVTDTQYF TGCAGCGTGGCAGGGACAGTGACAGATACGCAGTATTTT
TRBJ1-6 . TRBV6-5 . CASSYGGHQNSPLHF TGTGCCAGCAGTTACGGCGGACACCAAAATTCACCCCTCCACTTT
TRBJ1-2 TRBD1 TRBV10-2 few CASRTPGQGNYGYTF TGCGCCAGCAGGACCCCGGGACAGGGAAACTATGGCTACACCTTC
TRBJ2-7 TRBD1 TRBV20-1 few CSALRDSIYEQYF TGCAGTGCTCTTCGGGACAGCATTTACGAGCAGTACTTC
TRBJ1-2 . TRBV24-1 few CATSDVREGYGYTF TGTGCCACCAGTGACGTCAGAGAGGGGTATGGCTACACCTTC
TRBJ2-7 . TRBV27 . CASSLIAAPSWEQYF TGTGCCAGCAGTTTAATCGCGGCCCCCTCTTGGGAGCAGTACTTC
TRBJ2-2 . TRBV5-1 . CASSLRAGNTGELFF TGCGCCAGCAGCTTGAGGGCAGGGAACACCGGGGAGCTGTTTTTT
TRBJ2-7 TRBD2 TRBV6-1 few CASSDPSSASGRIEQYF TGTGCCAGCAGTGATCCGTCCTCGGCCAGCGGGAGGATCGAGCAGTACTTC
TRBJ1-1 . TRBV12-3/TRBV12-4 few CASNTDYTETFF TGTGCCAGCAATACCGACTACACTGAAACTTTCTTT
TRBJ2-1 . TRBV29-1 . CSVDEQFF TGCAGCGTTGATGAGCAGTTCTTC
TRBJ1-5 . TRBV6-2/TRBV6-3 few CASNPQSTNQPQHF TGTGCCAGCAACCCTCAGAGCACCAATCAGCCCCAGCATTTT
TRBJ2-3 . TRBV12-3/TRBV12-4 many CASSFRDTQYF TGTGCCAGCAGCTTCCGTGATACGCAGTATTTT
TRBJ1-6 . TRBV27 few CASSLSYSYNSPLHF TGTGCCAGCAGTTTATCGTACAGCTATAATTCACCCCTCCACTTT
TRBJ2-5 . TRBV2 . CASSEEVAGKETQYF TGTGCCAGCAGTGAAGAGGTGGCAGGGAAAGAGACCCAGTACTTC
TRBJ1-1 TRBD1 TRBV5-6 . CASGRTGGPKNTEAFF TGTGCCAGCGGGAGGACAGGGGGCCCCAAGAACACTGAAGCTTTCTTT
TRBJ1-1 . TRBV5-6 many CASSWTPGSTEAFF TGTGCCAGCAGCTGGACTCCTGGGTCCACTGAAGCTTTCTTT
TRBJ1-2 . TRBV27 few CASSIRRGSGYTF TGTGCCAGCAGTATTAGGCGGGGATCTGGCTACACCTTC
TRBJ2-4 . TRBV7-9 few CASSGTRNIQYF TGTGCCAGCAGCGGGACGAGGAACATTCAGTACTTC
TRBJ1-4 . TRBV12-3/TRBV12-4 . CASSGAGLANEKLFF TGTGCCAGCAGTGGAGCAGGGCTGGCGAATGAAAAACTGTTTTTT
TRBJ1-6 TRBD1 TRBV9 few CASSVGGQGPGSYNSPLHF TGTGCCAGCAGCGTAGGGGGACAGGGCCCCGGCTCCTATAATTCACCCCTCCACTTT
TRBJ2-2 . TRBV6-5 . CASSGDLTGELFF TGTGCCAGCAGTGGGGACTTGACTGGGGAGCTGTTTTTT
TRBJ1-1 . TRBV7-9 few CASSARHLNTEAFF TGTGCCAGCAGCGCCCGGCACTTGAACACTGAAGCTTTCTTT
TRBJ1-1 . TRBV6-5 . CASSYRSEVAEAFF TGTGCCAGCAGTTACCGCTCGGAGGTCGCTGAAGCTTTCTTT
TRBJ1-1 TRBD1 TRBV6-5 . CASSSPDRVNRAFF TGTGCCAGCAGTTCCCCGGACAGGGTAAATAGAGCTTTCTTT
TRBJ2-2 . TRBV24-1 few CATRGEGPGELFF TGTGCCACCAGAGGGGAAGGGCCCGGGGAGCTGTTTTTT
TRBJ2-7 . TRBV11-1 . CASSVRQDYEQYF TGTGCCAGCAGCGTCCGACAGGACTACGAGCAGTACTTC
TRBJ1-1 . TRBV7-2 . CASSDPGRGMNTEAFF TGTGCCAGCAGCGATCCGGGAAGGGGTATGAACACTGAAGCTTTCTTT
TRBJ1-2 . TRBV29-1 . CSVGAPPRDGYTF TGCAGCGTTGGAGCCCCCCCTCGGGATGGCTACACCTTC
TRBJ2-7 TRBD1 TRBV5-1 . CASSFGTGGYEQYF TGCGCCAGCAGCTTTGGGACAGGGGGGTACGAGCAGTACTTC
TRBJ1-5 . TRBV10-2 . CASGGANQPQHF TGCGCCAGCGGCGGGGCGAATCAGCCCCAGCATTTT
TRBJ1-2 . TRBV5-5 few CASSYARYGYTF TGTGCCAGCAGCTATGCCAGATATGGCTACACCTTC
TRBJ1-6 . TRBV9 . CASGNTPVSPLHF TGTGCCAGCGGGAACACGCCAGTTTCACCCCTCCACTTT
TRBJ1-1 . TRBV6-2/TRBV6-3 . CASSYSKLEAFF TGTGCCAGCAGTTACTCCAAACTTGAAGCTTTCTTT
TRBJ2-1 TRBD2 TRBV12-3/TRBV12-4 . CASSLELAGTNEQFF TGTGCCAGCAGTTTAGAACTAGCGGGTACTAATGAGCAGTTCTTC
TRBJ1-1 . TRBV20-1 few CSARTSLGAGVLNTEAFF TGCAGTGCTAGGACCAGCCTTGGGGCAGGGGTTTTGAACACTGAAGCTTTCTTT
TRBJ1-1 TRBD1 TRBV20-1 few CSARHRQGHTEAFF TGCAGTGCTAGACACCGACAGGGCCACACTGAAGCTTTCTTT
TRBJ2-5 TRBD2 TRBV11-3 . CASSTVAGGPPETQYF TGTGCCAGCAGCACCGTAGCGGGAGGGCCTCCGGAGACCCAGTACTTC
TRBJ2-1 TRBD2 TRBV20-1 few CSARHSGTPPGGQFF TGCAGTGCTAGACATAGCGGGACCCCACCAGGTGGGCAGTTCTTC
TRBJ2-4 . TRBV12-3/TRBV12-4 . CASSGARADLAKNIQYF TGTGCCAGCAGTGGGGCGAGGGCGGATCTAGCCAAAAACATTCAGTACTTC
TRBJ1-5 . TRBV4-2 . CASSQDQGLEQPQHF TGTGCCAGCAGCCAAGATCAGGGCCTTGAACAGCCCCAGCATTTT